Following are 5 T cell receptor beta chains from one sample sequenced in a study of sequential checkpoint blockade in melanoma. This sample's treatment: randomized to nivolumab then ipilimumab (arm A) or the reverse (arm B). TCRdb's table, derived via immunoSEQ multiplex PCR, lists solely in-frame clones and lacks some. The table lists around 9,900 clones, about 23% of them singletons. The sample was tumor tissue (inferred from file names), taken from a patient given nivolumab and ipilimumab in sequence. The source is a human donor with melanoma.

This clone has just a few counts. This rearrangement joins TRBV2 to TRBJ2-7, with D unresolved. The V end lost 3 bases, the J end lost 2 bases, and 5 bases lay between the germline ends. The germline V gene has CDR1 SNHLY and CDR2 FYNNEI. The CDR3 has 12 amino acids. The CDR3, as DNA: TGTGCCAGCAGTGACAGCCCCTACGAGCAGTACTTC. It is translated as CASSDSPYEQYF.

This clone was picked up a small number of times. This chain joins TRBV4-1 and TRBJ1-3; the D is unclear. Germline V gene data show CDR1 as MGHRA and CDR2 as YSYEKL. The CDR3 has 17 residues. Trimming removed 0 bases at V and 2 bases at J, with 14 bases between. As DNA, the CDR3 is TGCGCCAGCAGCCAAGAGATTAAGGGAGGGACTGGAAACACCATATATTTT. Its translation: CASSQEIKGGTGNTIYF.

By sample share, this clone is medium-sized. This chain connects TRBV11-3 to TRBJ1-2; no firm D call. The V end lost 5 bases, the J end lost 8 bases, and 18 bases lay between the germline ends. Germline V gives CDR1 SGHNT, CDR2 YENEEA. CDR3 length: 14 residues. The CDR3 bases are TGTGCCAGCAGCCCGCCGCTGACGGCCGACGGCTACACCTTC. Translating it yields CASSPPLTADGYTF.

This clone appeared many times. V gene TRBV6-8 combines with J gene TRBJ2-5; D may be TRBD2 (6 bases). CDR3 length equals 14 residues. The germline gives CDR1 MNHGY, CDR2 SAAAGT. V was trimmed by 4 bases and J by 0 bases, leaving 9 bases between them. The CDR3: CASSLGGNQETQYF. Written as DNA, the CDR3 is TGTGCCAGCAGTTTAGGAGGGAACCAAGAGACCCAGTACTTC.

In its sample, this clone was seen many times. The chain couples TRBV6-8 to TRBJ2-1, with 14 bases that match TRBD2. Trimming took 0 bases from V and 10 from J; bases not matched to a gene: 5. The CDR3 has 16 amino acids. Germline V gene lookup returns CDR1 MNHGY and CDR2 SAAAGT. The CDR3 DNA reads as TGTGCCAGCAGTTACTCCGGGGGACTAGCGGGGGCCGAGCAGTTCTTC. Its protein is CASSYSGGLAGAEQFF.